This T cell receptor beta chain was observed in a study of T cell responses to AZD1222 COVID-19 vaccine. A note on this clone: Its antigen is still unknown.

Germline V gene data show CDR1 as SGDLS and CDR2 as YYNGEE. Deletions cut 6 bases from V and 4 bases from J, with 16 bases between. This CDR3 region has 14 residues. Assay: immunoSEQ multiplex PCR; the TCRdb copy retains only in-frame clones and omits some. The sample contains 100,000 to 150,000 clones, about 89% of which appear only once. Points from the study as a whole: Spike-wide coverage was observed for vaccine-associated CD4 TCRs, with dominant responses at 160-218 and 743-854. Clonal diversity may have been underestimated, and the donors were mostly white British, with more females than males. After two AZD1222 doses, spike-specific TCR breadth and depth rose versus day 0.

The sequence came from an adult in good health. The V call is TRBV9, the J call TRBJ1-2; D is undetermined. The sample consisted of peripheral blood, taken on day 0 of AZD1222 vaccination. CDR3 sequence: CASNPDNSFYGYTF. The CDR3 coding sequence is TGTGCCAGCAACCCCGATAATAGCTTCTATGGCTACACCTTC. Variable domain in full (rest from reference TRBV9 and TRBJ1-2): DSGVTQTPKHLITATGQRVTLRCSPRSGDLSVYWYQQSLDQGLQFLIQYYNGEERAKGNILERFSAQQFPDLHSELNLSSLELGDSALYFCASNPDNSFYGYTFGSGTRLTVV.